These 27 T cell receptor beta chains were sequenced from one sample in a study of CD8 T cells in Susac syndrome. A quantity of about 0.45 to 1 ug RNA underwent reverse transcription using random hexamers. TCRdb reprocessed the immunoSEQ multiplex PCR reads via MiXCR and lists one record per CDR3 protein. Of a few hundred thousand distinct CDR3 sequences listed, 95% are singletons. Sample: CD4+ T cells from PBMCs. These receptors came from a human donor with multiple sclerosis.

This clonotype has only a few counts. The chain recombines TRBV7-2 with TRBJ2-3; a possible D gene is TRBD2 (6 bases). CDR3 length: 14 residues. Germline V CDR1 and CDR2: SGHTA, FQGNSA. V dropped 5 bases and J dropped 4 bases, with 13 bases sitting between them. The DNA for the CDR3 is TGTGCCAGCAGCAAGGGAGCGGGCTCAGATACGCAGTATTTT. It translates to CASSKGAGSDTQYF.

DNA of the CDR3: TGTGCCAGCAGCCAACGCCGGGTCGGTGGCTACACCTTC. It specifies CASSQRRVGGYTF. The chain employs TRBV3-1 and TRBJ1-2; D is undetermined. The CDR3 totals 13 residues. The germline V gene has CDR1 LGHDT and CDR2 YNNKEL (reference sequence). The V gene lost 2 bases and the J gene lost 7 bases, with 11 bases spanning the gap.

The chain has TRBV12-3 or TRBV12-4 and TRBJ1-2; TRBD1 agrees at 7 bases. Trimming cost V 6 bases and J 8 bases; bases outside gene matches: 9. The CDR3 spans 13 residues. CDR3 bases: TGTGCCAGCAGCTCACAGGGGACCGACGGCTACACCTTC. It specifies CASSSQGTDGYTF.

V and J are TRBV7-2 and TRBJ1-5, with D unclear. The germline V gene encodes CDR1 SGHTA and CDR2 FQGNSA. V was clipped by 3 bases and J by 2 bases, with 5 bases between them. This CDR3 has 13 residues. CDR3 nucleotide sequence: TGTGCCAGCAGCTTTGGGGGCAATCAGCCCCAGCATTTT. This encodes CASSFGGNQPQHF.

The rearrangement links TRBV12-3 or TRBV12-4 to TRBJ1-5, with 7 bases identical to TRBD1. This CDR3 is built from 15 residues. V trimming: 6 bases; J trimming: 2 bases; junction bases outside the gene matches: 7. CDR3 amino acids: CASSQGGDGNQPQHF. The CDR3 bases are TGTGCCAGCAGCCAAGGGGGCGACGGCAATCAGCCCCAGCATTTT.

The chain joins TRBV7-9 to TRBJ2-4, with 8 bases lining up with TRBD1. The CDR3 totals 15 residues. V trimming: 0 bases; J trimming: 9 bases; junction bases outside the gene matches: 7. From germline, CDR1 is SEHNR and CDR2 FQNEAQ (reference sequence). The CDR3 DNA reads as TGTGCCAGCAGCTTAGCTGGCAGGGGGCGGGTCATTCAGTACTTC. Translation gives CASSLAGRGRVIQYF.

V usage is TRBV24-1 and J usage is TRBJ2-1, with 8 bases that match TRBD2. The V segment lost 6 bases and the J segment 3 bases; nucleotides outside the gene matches: 3. The CDR3 loop spans 14 amino acids. Per the germline V gene, CDR1 is KGHDR and CDR2 is SFDVKD. This chain's CDR3 is CATSPSGSYNEQFF. The CDR3 DNA sequence: TGTGCCACCAGTCCGAGCGGGAGCTACAATGAGCAGTTCTTC.

The chain is built from TRBV5-4 and TRBJ2-7; TRBD1 matches 9 bases. V was clipped by 4 bases and J by 5 bases; unmatched bases: 7. The CDR3 totals 14 residues. Per germline, CDR1 SGHNT and CDR2 YYREEE (reference sequence). CDR3 sequence: CASSRQGVWDEQYF. The CDR3 DNA is TGTGCCAGCAGCCGACAGGGGGTATGGGACGAGCAGTACTTC. Using reference TRBV5-4 and TRBJ2-7 for the parts outside the CDR3, the full variable domain is ETGVTQSPTHLIKTRGQQVTLRCSSQSGHNTVSWYQQALGQGPQFIFQYYREEENGRGNFPPRFSGLQFPNYSSELNVNALELDDSALYLCASSRQGVWDEQYFGPGTRLTVT.

V usage is TRBV3-1 and J usage is TRBJ2-1; no definite D call. This CDR3 has 12 amino acids. CDR1 LGHDT and CDR2 YNNKEL come from the germline V gene (reference sequence). V lost 1 base and J 7 bases, leaving 5 bases between the germline ends. This CDR3 reads CASSQGENEQFF. CDR3 sequence (DNA): TGTGCCAGCAGCCAAGGGGAAAATGAGCAGTTCTTC.

The chain joins TRBV23-1 to TRBJ1-1; D is perhaps TRBD1 (5 bases). TRBV23-1 has ORF status, its function being uncertain. V dropped 4 bases and J dropped 5 bases, with 17 bases sitting between them. CDR3 length: 15 residues. The CDR3 spells CASSPQEPRGTEAFF. DNA for the CDR3: TGCGCCAGCAGTCCCCAGGAACCCCGGGGGACTGAAGCTTTCTTT.

J is TRBJ1-1 and V is TRBV25-1; the D gene is possibly TRBD1 (5 bases). The V end lost 7 bases, the J end lost 3 bases, and 21 bases lay between the germline ends. The germline V gene has CDR1 MGHDK and CDR2 SYGVNS. The CDR3 totals 16 residues. This CDR3 reads CASTSPPGVGHTEAFF. The DNA of the CDR3 is TGTGCCAGCACCTCCCCCCCGGGGGTGGGACACACTGAAGCTTTCTTT. Full variable domain (rest looked up from reference TRBV25-1 and TRBJ1-1): EADIYQTPRYLVIGTGKKITLECSQTMGHDKMYWYQQDPGMELHLIHYSYGVNSTEKGDLSSESTVSRIRTEHFPLTLESARPSHTSQYLCASTSPPGVGHTEAFFGQGTRLTVV.

The chain links TRBV20-1 to TRBJ2-7; TRBD1 matches at 9 bases. The V gene's germline CDR1 is DFQATT and CDR2 SNEGSKA (reference sequence). Trimming cost V 6 bases and J 5 bases; bases outside gene matches: 8. The CDR3 contains 13 residues. As DNA, the CDR3 is TGCAGTGCCGCGGGGGACAGGGACCACGAGCAGTACTTC. Translated, it gives CSAAGDRDHEQYF.

The chain is built from TRBV2 and TRBJ1-2; D unclear. The CDR3 loop spans 12 amino acids. V was cut by 1 base and J by 5 bases, with 5 bases left in between. Germline assignment: CDR1 SNHLY and CDR2 FYNNEI. CDR3 nucleotide sequence: TGTGCCAGCAGTGAAGAGACATATGGCTACACCTTC. It specifies CASSEETYGYTF.

J is TRBJ2-5 and V is TRBV28, with D perhaps TRBD1 (6 bases). Germline values: CDR1 MDHEN, CDR2 SYDVKM. CDR3 length: 13 residues. Trimming shortened V by 3 bases and J by 5 bases, and 10 bases separated the two germline ends. Here the CDR3 reads CASSFLGAETQYF. CDR3 in DNA: TGTGCCAGCAGTTTTTTGGGGGCGGAGACCCAGTACTTC. The full variable domain, completed using reference TRBV28 and TRBJ2-5, is DVKVTQSSRYLVKRTGEKVFLECVQDMDHENMFWYRQDPGLGLRLIYFSYDVKMKEKGDIPEGYSVSREKKERFSLILESASTNQTSMYLCASSFLGAETQYFGPGTRLLVL.

A word on this clonotype: One end of the junction is discordant with germline, which a read error may explain. The chain carries TRBV30 and TRBJ2-7; the D is unclear. CDR1 GTSNPN and CDR2 SVGIG come from the germline V gene (reference sequence). This CDR3 spans 9 amino acids. The CDR3 loop is CAWSVPSRF. CDR3 bases: TGTGCCTGGAGTGTACCTAGTCGCTTC. Using reference TRBV30 and TRBJ2-7 for the parts outside the CDR3, the full variable domain is SQTIHQWPATLVQPVGSPLSLECTVEGTSNPNLYWYRQAAGRGLQLLFYSVGIGQISSEVPQNLSASRPQDRQFILSSKKLLLSDSGFYLCAWSVPSRFGPGTRLTVT.

This clonotype was found once. This chain uses TRBV25-1 with TRBJ1-6; D gene ambiguous. Germline assignment: CDR1 MGHDK and CDR2 SYGVNS. CDR3 size: 15 residues. V lost 3 bases and J 7 bases, leaving 13 bases between the germline ends. CDR3: CASSEEGSVNSPLHF. The CDR3 DNA reads TGTGCCAGCAGTGAGGAGGGATCAGTGAATTCACCCCTCCACTTT.

The rearrangement uses TRBV6-5 and TRBJ2-7, with D possibly matching TRBD1 (5 bases). Germline V lookup: CDR1 MNHEY, CDR2 SVGAGI. The V end was cut by 6 bases, the J end by 0 bases, with 15 bases between. The CDR3 consists of 15 residues. CDR3 amino acids: CASRLTDSSSYEQYF. In nucleotides, the CDR3 is TGTGCCAGCAGGTTAACTGACAGCAGCTCCTACGAGCAGTACTTC.

This chain's CDR3 is CASSVAGQTGANVLTF. CDR3 DNA: TGTGCCAGCAGCGTAGCAGGACAGACTGGGGCCAACGTCCTGACTTTC. This rearrangement joins TRBV9 to TRBJ2-6; the D gene is possibly TRBD1 (6 bases). Germline assignment: CDR1 SGDLS and CDR2 YYNGEE. The V gene lost 0 bases and the J gene lost 2 bases, with 9 bases spanning the gap. The CDR3 covers 16 residues.

This sequence joins TRBV2 and TRBJ2-5, with a weak D call TRBD2 (6 bases). CDR1 and CDR2 from the germline V gene are SNHLY and FYNNEI. V lost 6 bases, J lost 0 bases, and 11 bases lay in between. The CDR3 totals 14 residues. CDR3 amino acids: CASRVAVYQETQYF. The CDR3 DNA reads as TGTGCCAGCAGGGTAGCGGTGTACCAAGAGACCCAGTACTTC.

This chain joins TRBV4-1 and TRBJ2-1; TRBD2 is a possible D gene (5 bases). This CDR3 is built from 16 residues. V gave up 8 bases and J gave up 0 bases, with 17 bases separating them. Germline loops: CDR1 MGHRA, CDR2 YSYEKL. Here the CDR3 reads CASSDFGLTSYNEQFF. The CDR3 DNA sequence: TGCGCCAGCTCTGACTTCGGACTGACCTCCTACAATGAGCAGTTCTTC.

V and J are TRBV19 and TRBJ1-6; D gene ambiguous. Germline CDR1 and CDR2: LNHDA and SQIVND (reference sequence). The CDR3 sequence is 15 residues long. V lost 3 bases to trimming and J lost 2 bases, with 8 bases between them. This CDR3 reads CASSMRNTYNSPLHF. The CDR3 coding sequence is TGTGCCAGTAGTATGCGGAACACCTATAATTCACCCCTCCACTTT.

This rearrangement joins TRBV29-1 to TRBJ1-1; D gene uncertain. Germline V gene lookup returns CDR1 SQVTM and CDR2 ANQGSEA. This CDR3 has 13 residues. V shed 3 bases and J shed 5 bases, with 13 bases lying between them. In DNA form, the CDR3 reads TGCAGCGTTGAGGGAAAAGGAGGGACTGAAGCTTTCTTT. The encoded protein is CSVEGKGGTEAFF.

The chain joins TRBV30 to TRBJ2-6, with 10 bases aligning to TRBD1. With V trimmed by 3 bases and J by 4 bases, 18 bases remained unmatched. This CDR3 contains 20 residues. CDR1 GTSNPN and CDR2 SVGIG come from the germline V gene (reference sequence). CDR3 coding DNA: TGTGCCTGGAGGGGCTTGTCACGAGGACAGGGGGTGACCGGGGCCAACGTCCTGACTTTC. Its protein product is CAWRGLSRGQGVTGANVLTF.

The gene calls are TRBV30 and TRBJ1-5; D possibly corresponds to TRBD1 (5 bases). Germline V lookup: CDR1 GTSNPN, CDR2 SVGIG (reference sequence). The V and J ends lost 2 bases and 6 bases respectively, with 14 bases between them. This CDR3 is built from 14 residues. In DNA form, the CDR3 reads TGTGCCTGGAGTTATGTGGGGGTGGGTCAGCCCCAGCATTTT. This codes for CAWSYVGVGQPQHF. Together with reference TRBV30 and TRBJ1-5, the CDR3 gives the full variable domain: SQTIHQWPATLVQPVGSPLSLECTVEGTSNPNLYWYRQAAGRGLQLLFYSVGIGQISSEVPQNLSASRPQDRQFILSSKKLLLSDSGFYLCAWSYVGVGQPQHFGDGTRLSIL.

This chain joins TRBV7-2 and TRBJ2-3; D gene unclear. Trimming took off 3 bases at V and 2 bases at J, with 6 bases between the two ends. The length of the CDR3 is 13 residues. Germline V gene lookup returns CDR1 SGHTA and CDR2 FQGNSA. CDR3 loop: CASSFPNTDTQYF. Written as DNA, the CDR3 is TGTGCCAGCAGCTTCCCTAACACAGATACGCAGTATTTT.

The chain couples TRBV29-1 to TRBJ2-2, with TRBD2 matching over 9 bases. The CDR3 has 14 amino acids. The J segment lost 2 bases and the V segment lost 5 bases, leaving 3 bases of the junction unmatched. Germline CDR1 and CDR2: SQVTM and ANQGSEA. The CDR3 region has the DNA TGCAGCGTTCGTAGCGGGAGTAACACCGGGGAGCTGTTTTTT. Protein sequence: CSVRSGSNTGELFF.

V and J are TRBV3-1 and TRBJ2-7; D not certain. CDR3 length: 11 amino acids. The germline V gene has CDR1 LGHDT and CDR2 YNNKEL (reference sequence). Trimming removed 4 bases from V and 5 bases from J, with 6 bases in between. CDR3 coding DNA: TGTGCCAGCAGCCGGGTCCACGAGCAGTACTTC. Its translation is CASSRVHEQYF.